These 30 T cell receptor beta chains were sequenced from one sample in a study of PD-1 blockade in classical Hodgkin lymphoma. Clones were read by immunoSEQ multiplex PCR, and TCRdb kept only the in-frame ones, dropping some. The sample holds approximately 70,000 clones, roughly 91% seen once. Relapse was seen in all patients after autologous stem cell transplantation, and brentuximab vedotin exposure was variable. The sample here was peripheral blood mononuclear cells (PBMCs), taken at baseline. The receptors here all came from a human donor with classical Hodgkin lymphoma.

The chain combines TRBV4-2 with TRBJ1-3; D is perhaps TRBD1 (5 bases). This CDR3 is 17 amino acids long. V shed 0 bases and J shed 3 bases, with 15 bases lying between them. Germline-derived CDR1 and CDR2 are LGHNA and YNFKEQ. CDR3 nucleotides: TGTGCCAGCAGCCAAGATGGGGACGCGGCAGGTGGAAACACCATATATTTT. This encodes CASSQDGDAAGGNTIYF.

V is TRBV7-2 and J is TRBJ1-2; 8 bases line up with TRBD1. With 5 bases clipped from V and 8 bases from J, the junction kept 10 bases outside the gene matches. This CDR3 contains 14 residues. In germline, CDR1 is SGHTA, CDR2 FQGNSA. CDR3 sequence (DNA): TGTGCCAGCAGCCCCATTAGACAGGGGACAGGCTACACCTTC. Encoded protein: CASSPIRQGTGYTF.

The chain couples TRBV6-5 to TRBJ2-7, with D possibly TRBD1 on 6 matching bases. The CDR3 length is 15 residues. The germline V gene encodes CDR1 MNHEY and CDR2 SVGAGI. Trimming cost V 0 bases and J 0 bases, with 9 bases left between them. The CDR3 sequence is CASSYSVGASYEQYF. In DNA form, the CDR3 reads TGTGCCAGCAGTTACTCGGTGGGGGCCTCCTACGAGCAGTACTTC.

J is TRBJ1-2 and V is TRBV11-2; D unclear. The CDR3 consists of 12 residues. V lost 5 bases to trimming and J lost 0 bases, with 4 bases between them. The germline gives CDR1 SGHAT, CDR2 FQNNGV. The CDR3 region has the DNA TGTGCCAGCAGCCACCCTAACTATGGCTACACCTTC. It codes for CASSHPNYGYTF. Looking up the rest from reference TRBV11-2 and TRBJ1-2 gives the full variable domain: EAGVAQSPRYKIIEKRQSVAFWCNPISGHATLYWYQQILGQGPKLLIQFQNNGVVDDSQLPKDRFSAERLKGVDSTLKIQPAKLEDSAVYLCASSHPNYGYTFGSGTRLTVV.

The J gene is TRBJ2-5, the V gene TRBV7-7; no reliable D call. CDR1 SSHAT and CDR2 FNYEAQ come from the germline V gene (reference sequence). Trimming removed 3 bases at V and 1 base at J, with 12 bases between. The CDR3 length is 15 residues. CDR3 protein: CASSLGLRVQETQYF. The CDR3, as DNA: TGTGCCAGCAGCTTGGGCCTTAGGGTCCAAGAGACCCAGTACTTC.

The chain links TRBV27 to TRBJ2-3, with D possibly TRBD1 on 5 matching bases. Germline CDR1 and CDR2: MNHEY and SMNVEV (reference sequence). The ends were cut back, 6 bases at V and 4 bases at J, with 11 bases in the middle. CDR3 size: 13 residues. The CDR3 here is CASRTETADTQYF. The CDR3 coding sequence is TGTGCCAGCAGGACAGAAACGGCAGATACGCAGTATTTT.

The gene calls are TRBV6-5 and TRBJ1-5, with 7 bases identical to TRBD1. V lost 8 bases, J lost 1 base, and 5 bases stayed unmatched. CDR1 and CDR2 from the germline V gene are MNHEY and SVGAGI. The length of the CDR3 is 14 residues. CDR3 residues: CASRPRGSNQPQHF. CDR3 DNA sequence: TGTGCCAGCCGCCCCAGGGGGAGCAATCAGCCCCAGCATTTT.

The chain has TRBV7-2 and TRBJ1-5, with unresolved D. The germline V gene has CDR1 SGHTA and CDR2 FQGNSA. V dropped 5 bases and J dropped 7 bases, with 12 bases sitting between them. CDR3 length: 13 amino acids. This CDR3 is CASSDLVWQPQHF. The DNA of the CDR3 is TGTGCCAGCAGCGATCTTGTTTGGCAGCCCCAGCATTTT.

The chain is built from TRBV2 and TRBJ2-3; D is perhaps TRBD1 (5 bases). With 6 bases removed from V and 2 bases from J, the gap between germline ends came to 15 bases. CDR3 length equals 15 residues. Germline CDR1 is SNHLY and CDR2 is FYNNEI. CDR3 in amino acids: CASSLTGPFTDTQYF. The CDR3 DNA reads as TGTGCCAGCAGCCTCACAGGACCCTTCACAGATACGCAGTATTTT. Full variable domain (missing parts from reference TRBV2 and TRBJ2-3): EPEVTQTPSHQVTQMGQEVILRCVPISNHLYFYWYRQILGQKVEFLVSFYNNEISEKSEIFDDQFSVERPDGSNFTLKIRSTKLEDSAMYFCASSLTGPFTDTQYFGPGTRLTVL.

As to this clone: The junction does not match germline at one end; this may be a read error. Other DNA sequences from this sample encode an identical CDR3 as well. CDR3 amino acids: CASSADATGYYGYTF. As DNA, the CDR3 is TGTGCCAGCAGTGCTGACGCTACAGGGTACTACGGCTACACCTTC. This chain links TRBV9 with TRBJ1-2; D may be TRBD1 (6 bases). CDR3 length: 15 residues. CDR1 and CDR2 (germline): SGDLS, YYNGEE.

This rearrangement joins TRBV2 to TRBJ1-1; maybe TRBD1 (5 bases). The germline gives CDR1 SNHLY, CDR2 FYNNEI. With 4 bases removed from V and 4 bases from J, the gap between germline ends came to 10 bases. This CDR3 comprises 13 residues. CDR3 DNA sequence: TGTGCCAGCAGTGGTGGGGCGGCCACTGAAGCTTTCTTT. Translated: CASSGGAATEAFF. The whole variable domain, remainder taken from reference TRBV2 and TRBJ1-1, is EPEVTQTPSHQVTQMGQEVILRCVPISNHLYFYWYRQILGQKVEFLVSFYNNEISEKSEIFDDQFSVERPDGSNFTLKIRSTKLEDSAMYFCASSGGAATEAFFGQGTRLTVV.

The chain joins TRBV7-3 to TRBJ1-2, with TRBD1 as a possible D gene (6 bases). Germline CDR1 is SGHTA and CDR2 is FQGTGA. The CDR3 length is 15 residues. V lost 5 bases to trimming and J lost 1 base, with 14 bases between them. CDR3 in amino acids: CASSDRGRGNYGYTF. DNA of the CDR3: TGTGCCAGCAGCGACCGGGGGCGGGGTAACTATGGCTACACCTTC.

This clone has just a few counts. In DNA, the CDR3 is TGTGCCAGTAGTATAGATCCCTCTTCTGGAAACACCATATATTTT. It codes for CASSIDPSSGNTIYF. This rearrangement joins TRBV19 to TRBJ1-3; no reliable D call. The CDR3 contains 15 residues. Germline CDR1 LNHDA, CDR2 SQIVND (reference sequence). The V and J ends lost 0 bases and 1 base respectively, with 7 bases between them.

The V and J genes are TRBV2 and TRBJ1-1, with a possible D match to TRBD1 (5 bases). Trimming removed 1 base at V and 1 base at J, with 7 bases between. CDR1 SNHLY and CDR2 FYNNEI come from the germline V gene. The CDR3 covers 14 residues. The CDR3 reads CASSEVGGNTEAFF. The CDR3 DNA reads TGTGCCAGCAGTGAAGTCGGGGGGAACACTGAAGCTTTCTTT.

This clone showed up just once. This chain links TRBV27 with TRBJ2-7; 10 positions match TRBD2. V was clipped by 7 bases and J by 4 bases; unmatched bases: 7. Germline CDR1 is MNHEY and CDR2 is SMNVEV (reference sequence). CDR3 length: 14 amino acids. Here the CDR3 DNA reads TGTGCCAGCATATGGACTAGCGGATCATACGAGCAGTACTTC. Amino acids: CASIWTSGSYEQYF.

This chain joins TRBV6-1 and TRBJ2-3; D is uncertain. The germline V gene has CDR1 MNHNS and CDR2 SASEGT. CDR3 length equals 15 residues. The germline V and J ends were trimmed by 2 bases and 0 bases, with 9 bases remaining between them. CDR3 loop: CASSELAESTDTQYF. CDR3 DNA sequence: TGTGCCAGCAGTGAACTGGCGGAAAGCACAGATACGCAGTATTTT.

The V call is TRBV6-5, the J call TRBJ1-1, with D unclear. Trimming shortened V by 6 bases and J by 0 bases, and 8 bases separated the two germline ends. The CDR3 loop spans 13 amino acids. CDR1 and CDR2 from the germline V gene are MNHEY and SVGAGI. CDR3 in DNA: TGTGCCAGCAGCTACGGAATGAACACTGAAGCTTTCTTT. Translated, it gives CASSYGMNTEAFF.

This clone was recorded once. This chain links TRBV7-6 with TRBJ2-6; D unresolved. In germline, CDR1 is SGHVS, CDR2 FNYEAQ. The CDR3 covers 15 residues. V was cut by 3 bases and J by 0 bases, with 6 bases left in between. The chain's CDR3 is CASSFQYSGANVLTF. The CDR3 DNA sequence: TGTGCCAGCAGCTTTCAGTACTCTGGGGCCAACGTCCTGACTTTC. The complete variable domain, with remaining parts taken from reference TRBV7-6 and TRBJ2-6, reads GAGVSQSPRYKVTKRGQDVALRCDPISGHVSLYWYRQALGQGPEFLTYFNYEAQQDKSGLPNDRFSAERPEGSISTLTIQRTEQRDSAMYRCASSFQYSGANVLTFGAGSRLTVL.

The V gene is TRBV9, the J gene TRBJ2-3; 8 bases agree with TRBD2. V lost 0 bases and J lost 5; bases outside the gene matches: 8. CDR1 SGDLS and CDR2 YYNGEE come from the germline V gene. CDR3 size: 16 residues. The CDR3 nucleotides read TGTGCCAGCAGCGTAGGGCTGCGGGGGGATGGAGATACGCAGTATTTT. Its translation: CASSVGLRGDGDTQYF.

J is TRBJ2-7 and V is TRBV27; D gene ambiguous. Trimming pared 1 base from V and 3 bases from J, leaving 10 bases between. The CDR3 runs 14 residues. Per the germline V gene, CDR1 is MNHEY and CDR2 is SMNVEV (reference sequence). This CDR3 reads CASSLWAGNYEQYF. For the CDR3, the DNA is TGTGCCAGCAGTTTATGGGCAGGCAACTACGAGCAGTACTTC.

The V call is TRBV27, the J call TRBJ2-7; TRBD1 agrees at 7 bases. Germline CDR1 is MNHEY and CDR2 is SMNVEV (reference sequence). The CDR3 runs 15 residues. J lost 2 bases, V lost 7 bases, and 11 bases had no gene match. CDR3 region: CASTLSGTVPYEQYF. DNA of the CDR3: TGTGCCAGCACTCTCTCCGGGACAGTACCCTACGAGCAGTACTTC.

The chain is built from TRBV19 and TRBJ2-7; D ambiguous. Germline CDR1 and CDR2: LNHDA and SQIVND (reference sequence). Trimming shortened V by 1 base and J by 0 bases, and 4 bases separated the two germline ends. The CDR3 extends over 13 amino acids. CDR3 nucleotide sequence: TGTGCCAGTAGTATAGGGGACTCCTACGAGCAGTACTTC. Protein sequence: CASSIGDSYEQYF.

On this clone: Different DNA sequences within this sample yield the same CDR3. The chain joins TRBV30 to TRBJ1-3, with D unclear. Germline assignment: CDR1 GTSNPN and CDR2 SVGIG (reference sequence). This CDR3 comprises 13 residues. The V end lost 3 bases, the J end lost 0 bases, and 6 bases lay between the germline ends. In DNA form, the CDR3 reads TGTGCCTGGAGGGGTTACTCTGGAAACACCATATATTTT. It codes for CAWRGYSGNTIYF.

The V gene is TRBV5-6, the J gene TRBJ1-6, with 9 bases matching TRBD1. The CDR3 spans 15 residues. From germline, CDR1 is SGHDT and CDR2 YYEEEE. The ends lost 2 bases at V and 4 bases at J; junction bases unmatched: 1. The CDR3 is CASSFGTGYNSPLHF. The DNA of the CDR3 is TGTGCCAGCAGCTTCGGGACAGGGTATAATTCACCCCTCCACTTT. Full variable domain (outside the CDR3, taken from reference TRBV5-6 and TRBJ1-6): DAGVTQSPTHLIKTRGQQVTLRCSPKSGHDTVSWYQQALGQGPQFIFQYYEEEERQRGNFPDRFSGHQFPNYSSELNVNALLLGDSALYLCASSFGTGYNSPLHFGNGTRLTVT.

The chain links TRBV28 to TRBJ2-5; TRBD1 aligns across 10 bases. The CDR3 consists of 16 residues. Germline V lookup: CDR1 MDHEN, CDR2 SYDVKM. The ends lost 0 bases at V and 5 bases at J; junction bases unmatched: 6. Here the CDR3 reads CASSLWGDRGGETQYF. DNA of the CDR3: TGTGCCAGCAGTTTATGGGGGGACAGGGGAGGGGAGACCCAGTACTTC.

In DNA form, the CDR3 reads TGTGCCAGTAGTGCTTCCGGGACTAGCGGAACTGAGCAGTTCTTC. Its translation: CASSASGTSGTEQFF. The chain joins TRBV19 to TRBJ2-1; TRBD2 matches at 11 bases. V trimming: 5 bases; J trimming: 9 bases; junction bases outside the gene matches: 9. The germline CDR1 and CDR2 sequences are LNHDA and SQIVND (reference sequence). CDR3 length: 15 residues.

The chain recombines TRBV7-3 with TRBJ1-1, with TRBD1 identical over 8 bases. With 5 bases clipped from V and 3 bases from J, the junction kept 14 bases outside the gene matches. Germline values: CDR1 SGHTA, CDR2 FQGTGA. This CDR3 region has 17 residues. The CDR3 here is CASSDPPQGAGDTEAFF. CDR3 nucleotide sequence: TGTGCCAGCAGCGACCCCCCCCAGGGGGCGGGGGACACTGAAGCTTTCTTT.

The J gene is TRBJ2-3, the V gene TRBV10-3; D is unresolved. The ends were cut back, 10 bases at V and 2 bases at J, with 19 bases in the middle. The CDR3 spans 15 residues. CDR1 is ENHRY, CDR2 SYGVKD, per germline. CDR3 in amino acids: CATYYSLTSTDTQYF. The CDR3 DNA reads TGTGCCACCTACTATTCCCTGACCTCCACAGATACGCAGTATTTT.

The rearrangement links TRBV2 to TRBJ2-1; D is ambiguous. The CDR3 extends over 11 amino acids. V lost 4 bases, J lost 9 bases, and 7 bases lay in between. CDR1 is SNHLY and CDR2 is FYNNEI in the germline V gene. The CDR3 DNA is TGTGCCAGCAGTGCGGTAGTTGAGCAGTTCTTC. The encoded protein is CASSAVVEQFF.

The chain carries TRBV7-9 and TRBJ2-1; D may match TRBD1 or TRBD2 (7 bases each). Trimming shortened V by 10 bases and J by 6 bases, and 19 bases separated the two germline ends. The CDR3 has 14 amino acids. From germline, CDR1 is SEHNR and CDR2 FQNEAQ (reference sequence). The CDR3 nucleotides read TGTGCCACCTTGGTGGCAGGGGGGGTCAATGAGCAGTTCTTC. Translating gives CATLVAGGVNEQFF.